The 5 T cell receptor beta chains below were found in one sample sequenced in a study of shared clonotypes between healthy human individuals. Produced via immunoSEQ multiplex PCR; TCRdb's table is partial and in-frame only. The repertoire consists of roughly 450,000 clones, with 70% to 80% occurring once and the leading ten covering under 15%. Sequencing used PBMCs. These receptors all stem from a woman aged 40 to 55 in good health. Some clones in this sample may be carry-over from other donors' samples.

V gene TRBV10-1 combines with J gene TRBJ2-4; maybe TRBD2 (6 bases). The CDR3 covers 13 residues. From germline, CDR1 is WNHNN and CDR2 SYGVQD (reference sequence). V was shortened by 3 bases and J by 7 bases, with 10 bases between the two germline ends. As DNA, the CDR3 is TGCGCCAGCAGTGACGGGGGAGGCAACATTCAGTACTTC. Encoded protein: CASSDGGGNIQYF.

The J gene is TRBJ1-1, the V gene TRBV6-6, with D possibly matching TRBD1 (5 bases). The CDR3 totals 14 residues. CDR1 is MNHNY, CDR2 SVGAGI, per germline (reference sequence). The ends were cut back, 7 bases at V and 7 bases at J, with 19 bases in the middle. CDR3 nucleotide sequence: TGTGCCAGCACCAAGCAGGCCAGGGAGGGTGAAGCTTTCTTT. Its protein is CASTKQAREGEAFF.

The V call is TRBV19, the J call TRBJ2-2, with 11 nucleotides matching TRBD2. V trimming: 4 bases; J trimming: 4 bases; junction bases outside the gene matches: 5. There are 16 residues in the CDR3. The germline V gene has CDR1 LNHDA and CDR2 SQIVND (reference sequence). Here the CDR3 reads CASSRGLADPTGELFF. DNA of the CDR3: TGTGCCAGTAGTAGGGGACTAGCGGACCCCACCGGGGAGCTGTTTTTT.

The rearrangement links TRBV5-1 to TRBJ2-5, with D hard to call. The CDR3 runs 14 residues. Germline values: CDR1 SGHRS, CDR2 YFSETQ. Trimming removed 0 bases at V and 1 base at J, with 7 bases between. For the CDR3, the DNA is TGCGCCAGCAGCTTGGGGGGTACCCAAGAGACCCAGTACTTC. Protein: CASSLGGTQETQYF. Complete variable domain (other parts from reference TRBV5-1 and TRBJ2-5): KAGVTQTPRYLIKTRGQQVTLSCSPISGHRSVSWYQQTPGQGLQFLFEYFSETQRNKGNFPGRFSGRQFSNSRSEMNVSTLELGDSALYLCASSLGGTQETQYFGPGTRLLVL.

As to this clone: The sample contains more than one DNA sequence encoding this CDR3. The chain uses TRBV18 and TRBJ1-1; possible D gene TRBD1, 5 bases. CDR3 length: 13 amino acids. The V end was cut by 3 bases, the J end by 0 bases, with 5 bases between. Looked up from germline, CDR1 is KGHSH and CDR2 is LQKENI. Here the CDR3 reads CASSPDMNTEAFF. The CDR3 DNA reads as TGTGCCAGCTCACCGGACATGAACACTGAAGCTTTCTTT.